Presented here are 12 T cell receptor beta chains from one specimen sequenced in a study of blood T cell repertoires in COVID-19. Using immunoSEQ multiplex PCR, the repertoire was profiled, and TCRdb retains in-frame clones only, with some absent. The sample has roughly 150,000 clones; roughly 90% are singletons. The sample taken for sequencing was peripheral blood. Every receptor here comes from a man aged 55-75 years with active or convalescent COVID-19.

This clone appeared a single time. This rearrangement joins TRBV19 to TRBJ2-7; D perhaps matches TRBD1 (6 bases). Trimming pared 5 bases from V and 1 base from J, leaving 15 bases between. This CDR3 has 15 residues. The germline gives CDR1 LNHDA, CDR2 SQIVND (reference sequence). The chain's CDR3 is CASSATDRLSYEQYF. The CDR3 DNA reads TGTGCCAGTAGTGCCACGGACAGACTATCCTACGAGCAGTACTTC.

This chain uses TRBV25-1 with TRBJ1-1, with 8 bases matching TRBD1. This CDR3 comprises 13 residues. Germline-derived CDR1 and CDR2 are MGHDK and SYGVNS. J lost 4 bases, V lost 9 bases, and 7 bases had no gene match. In nucleotides, the CDR3 is TGTGCCAGTAGGAAACAGGGGGGCACTGAAGCTTTCTTT. Encoded protein: CASRKQGGTEAFF.

This chain joins TRBV7-8 and TRBJ2-7, with D possibly being TRBD1 (6 bases). Trimming removed 3 bases from V and 3 bases from J, with 15 bases in between. Germline V gene lookup returns CDR1 SGHVS and CDR2 FQNEAQ. The CDR3 loop spans 15 amino acids. The CDR3 nucleotides are TGTGCCAGCAGCTTTGGGCAGGGGTTGTTCTACGAGCAGTACTTC. Translation: CASSFGQGLFYEQYF.

This chain uses TRBV19 with TRBJ2-5; D is unclear. Deletions cut 5 bases from V and 1 base from J, with 8 bases between. Germline V CDR1 and CDR2: LNHDA, SQIVND (reference sequence). The CDR3 has 13 amino acids. The CDR3 nucleotides are TGTGCCAGTAGTCTCGGGTCCCAAGAGACCCAGTACTTC. It encodes CASSLGSQETQYF. Looking up the rest from reference TRBV19 and TRBJ2-5 gives the full variable domain: DGGITQSPKYLFRKEGQNVTLSCEQNLNHDAMYWYRQDPGQGLRLIYYSQIVNDFQKGDIAEGYSVSREKKESFPLTVTSAQKNPTAFYLCASSLGSQETQYFGPGTRLLVL.

The V and J genes are TRBV5-1 and TRBJ1-3; D remains unclear. The CDR3 runs to 14 residues. V lost 4 bases to trimming and J lost 0 bases, with 8 bases between them. Germline V gene lookup returns CDR1 SGHRS and CDR2 YFSETQ. In nucleotides, the CDR3 is TGCGCCAGCAGCGAACTGATCTCTGGAAACACCATATATTTT. It specifies CASSELISGNTIYF.

Here the CDR3 DNA reads TGCGCCAGCAGCTTGCGGGACAGGGGGTTTCGGGACACTGAAGCTTTCTTT. It codes for CASSLRDRGFRDTEAFF. This chain uses TRBV5-1 with TRBJ1-1; 11 bases agree with TRBD1. CDR1 is SGHRS and CDR2 is YFSETQ in the germline V gene. This CDR3 has 17 amino acids. The J segment lost 3 bases and the V segment lost 1 base, leaving 8 bases of the junction unmatched.

The CDR3 sequence is CASSLGGGETQYF. The CDR3 region has the DNA TGCGCCAGCAGCTTGGGCGGGGGGGAGACCCAGTACTTC. This rearrangement joins TRBV5-1 to TRBJ2-5, with TRBD2 identical over 8 bases. This CDR3 has 13 residues. V was clipped by 0 bases and J by 5 bases; unmatched bases: 0. Per the germline V gene, CDR1 is SGHRS and CDR2 is YFSETQ.

The J gene is TRBJ1-1, the V gene TRBV2, with D hard to call. The CDR3 spans 13 residues. Trimming removed 3 bases from V and 2 bases from J, with 7 bases in between. From germline, CDR1 is SNHLY and CDR2 FYNNEI. CDR3 protein: CASSERRNTEAFF. The CDR3 DNA reads as TGTGCCAGCAGTGAGCGGAGAAACACTGAAGCTTTCTTT.

Concerning this clone: Other DNA sequences in this sample translate to the same CDR3. The rearrangement uses TRBV28 and TRBJ2-7; 14 positions agree with TRBD2. Trimming at V came to 6 bases and at J to 7 bases, leaving 8 bases not matched to a gene. There are 15 residues in the CDR3. Germline lookup yields CDR1 MDHEN and CDR2 SYDVKM. The CDR3 sequence is CASSLGLAGAYEQYF. In DNA, the CDR3 is TGTGCCAGCAGCCTGGGACTAGCGGGAGCGTATGAGCAGTACTTC.

The rearrangement uses TRBV7-8 and TRBJ1-4; 7 bases line up with TRBD1. V shed 0 bases, J shed 2 bases, and the junction held 0 bases outside the gene matches. CDR1 is SGHVS and CDR2 is FQNEAQ in the germline V gene. The CDR3 contains 15 residues. This chain's CDR3 is CASSLAGQTNEKLFF. As DNA, the CDR3 is TGTGCCAGCAGCTTAGCGGGACAGACTAATGAAAAACTGTTTTTT.

The chain joins TRBV5-4 to TRBJ2-7, with 10 bases identical to TRBD1. The CDR3 length is 14 residues. V lost 4 bases and J lost 2; bases outside the gene matches: 3. Germline V gene lookup returns CDR1 SGHNT and CDR2 YYREEE (reference sequence). The CDR3, as DNA: TGTGCCAGCAGCGCCGGGACAGGGGCCTACGAGCAGTACTTC. Its translation is CASSAGTGAYEQYF.

This clone was picked up a small number of times. The chain has TRBV5-6 and TRBJ1-3, with 7 bases aligning to TRBD1. The junction had 7 bases not matched to a gene; V was cut back by 4 bases and J by 0 bases. The V gene's germline CDR1 is SGHDT and CDR2 YYEEEE. The CDR3 sequence is 16 residues long. The CDR3 DNA follows: TGTGCCAGCAGCCGGGACAGCCCAAGCTCTGGAAACACCATATATTTT. Protein: CASSRDSPSSGNTIYF. The full variable domain, its missing parts supplied by reference TRBV5-6 and TRBJ1-3, is DAGVTQSPTHLIKTRGQQVTLRCSPKSGHDTVSWYQQALGQGPQFIFQYYEEEERQRGNFPDRFSGHQFPNYSSELNVNALLLGDSALYLCASSRDSPSSGNTIYFGEGSWLTVV.